This T cell receptor (beta chain) was identified in a study of cytomegalovirus exposure and HLA in healthy donors. V lost 1 base, J lost 0 bases, and 10 bases lay in between. This CDR3 has 15 amino acids. CDR1 and CDR2 from the germline V gene are SGHNT and YENEEA. This PCR relied on a set of 60 Vbeta primers and 13 Jbeta primers. Sequenced by immunoSEQ multiplex PCR; TCRdb stores in-frame clones only, minus some. In the table there are 150,000 to 200,000 clones, more than 60% of which are singletons. The sample taken for sequencing was PBMCs. This receptor was taken from a middle-aged woman in good health and CMV-seropositive. The genes are TRBV11-3 and TRBJ2-7; possible D gene TRBD2, 6 bases. The CDR3 bases are TGTGCCAGCAGCTTAGCGGGAGCCAGCTCCTACGAGCAGTACTTC. This gives the protein CASSLAGASSYEQYF.